The source of this T cell receptor (beta chain) is a study of T cells in Graves' hyperthyroidism and ophthalmopathy. General observations from the study: Ophthalmopathy could be told apart from stable hyperthyroidism with a 13 V-J model.

Participants, patients aged 18 to 65, had newly diagnosed hyperthyroidism with a duration under 2 months. Diagnosis rested on symptoms, serum thyroxine and TRAb, thyroid ultrasound, and orbital computed tomography. Germline lookup yields CDR1 MDHEN and CDR2 SYDVKM. The trim removed 4 bases at V and 2 bases at J, leaving 9 bases unmatched. CDR3 length: 16 amino acids. This clonotype appeared many times. Its specificity is not known. The TCR beta CDR3 regions underwent amplification using RNA transcripts as the source. RT-PCR in the first round (using the HTBI primer set) targeted the TCR CDR3. TCRdb called the multiplex PCR reads again in MiXCR, with one record for every CDR3 protein. Here the sample spans some 560,000 distinct CDR3 sequences, around 15% being singletons.

The chain links TRBV28 to TRBJ2-7, with 9 bases aligning to TRBD2. The specimen sequenced was blood. The receptor was derived from a woman in her 40s with Graves' hyperthyroidism. The CDR3 nucleotides are TGTGCCAGCAGTTCGGGGGATAGCGGGAGAGCCTACGAGCAGTACTTC. This sequence encodes CASSSGDSGRAYEQYF. Filled out from reference TRBV28 and TRBJ2-7, the complete variable domain reads DVKVTQSSRYLVKRTGEKVFLECVQDMDHENMFWYRQDPGLGLRLIYFSYDVKMKEKGDIPEGYSVSREKKERFSLILESASTNQTSMYLCASSSGDSGRAYEQYFGPGTRLTVT.